The text below deals with one TCR beta chain. Its antigen remains unknown. V lost 6 bases, J lost 5 bases, and 8 bases lay in between. The germline V gene encodes CDR1 MNHEY and CDR2 SVGAGI. The CDR3 covers 11 residues. Measured with immunoSEQ multiplex PCR; TCRdb has only the in-frame clones, and not every one. Of around 94,000 clones listed, around 90% were seen once; the top ten hold approximately 0.81%. These data are taken from a study of OX40 agonist ivuxolimab in advanced cancers. Systemic immunosuppression or autoimmune disease history was grounds to exclude patients. Study-level findings and limits: The authors did not determine the antigen specificity of the expanded peripheral T cells.

This chain connects TRBV6-5 to TRBJ2-7; D possibly corresponds to TRBD1 (6 bases). The source was CD4+ or CD8+ T cells sorted from blood, collected in a trial of the OX40 agonist ivuxolimab. This TCR came from an adult with an advanced solid tumor such as melanoma, head and neck, liver or kidney cancer. CDR3 bases: TGTGCCAGCAGCCGACAGGACGAGCAGTACTTC. Translating it yields CASSRQDEQYF.